This TCR beta chain was profiled in a study of Ad26.COV2.S vaccination and SARS-CoV-2 variants. Regarding treatment: roughly 19 received Ad26.COV2.S at low or high dose, single or two shots; 5 received placebo; per-sample allocation not given. It was on day 63 after the first vaccine or placebo injection that samples were taken. V lost 2 bases, J lost 7 bases, and 6 bases stayed unmatched. Per the germline V gene, CDR1 is SGDLS and CDR2 is YYNGEE. The CDR3 totals 14 residues. Profiling relied on immunoSEQ multiplex PCR, and the TCRdb table lists in-frame clones only, not all of them. The table lists 410,000 or so clones, about nine tenths of them singletons, with about 12% in the top ten.

This chain connects TRBV9 to TRBJ2-1, with TRBD1 matching over 7 bases. The sequence came from a person between 18 and 65 years old who received the Ad26.COV2.S COVID-19 vaccine or a placebo. Sample: peripheral blood, taken in a trial of Ad26.COV2.S vaccine versus placebo. DNA of the CDR3: TGTGCCAGCAGCGTGAAGGGACAGACTAATGAGCAGTTCTTC. Protein: CASSVKGQTNEQFF.